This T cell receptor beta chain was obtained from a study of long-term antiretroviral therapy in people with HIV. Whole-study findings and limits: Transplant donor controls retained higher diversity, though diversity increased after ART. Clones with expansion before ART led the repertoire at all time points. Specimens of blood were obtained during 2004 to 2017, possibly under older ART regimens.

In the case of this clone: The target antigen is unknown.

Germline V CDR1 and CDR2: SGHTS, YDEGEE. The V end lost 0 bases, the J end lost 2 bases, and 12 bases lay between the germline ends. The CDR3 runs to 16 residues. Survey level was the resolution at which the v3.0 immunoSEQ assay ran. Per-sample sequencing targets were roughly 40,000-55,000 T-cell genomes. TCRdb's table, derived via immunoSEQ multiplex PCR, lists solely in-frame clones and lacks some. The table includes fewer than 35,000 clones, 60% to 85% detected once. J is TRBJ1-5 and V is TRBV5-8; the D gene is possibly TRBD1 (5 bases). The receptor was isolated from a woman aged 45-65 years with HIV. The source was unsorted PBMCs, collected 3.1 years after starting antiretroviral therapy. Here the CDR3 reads CASSLVRSGRNQPQHF. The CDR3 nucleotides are TGTGCCAGCAGCTTGGTACGGTCGGGACGCAATCAGCCCCAGCATTTT.